This T cell receptor (beta chain) was identified in a study of CXCR3-negative and CXCR3-positive naive CD8 T cells (dated 2019 in TCRdb). In the study overall: In total, 130 million to 150 million TRB reads were obtained, which works out to roughly 1.5 +/- 0.3 million reads per library. Data from ten or so donors, pooled across two independent experiments, went into the diversity and physicochemical repertoire analyses. For the TRBV-TRBJ cluster analysis, the naive subsets came from 5 donors, while the memory cells came from 3 donors. Overall results and qualifications from the work: Comparably high repertoire diversity was found in both naive subsets, whereas much lower repertoire diversity was found in memory CD8+ T cells. CXCR3 expression partially decreased after cryopreservation, so most assays used freshly isolated PBMCs. Compared with CXCR3-negative naive cells, CXCR3-positive naive cells had TRB CDR3s with higher hydrophobicity (lower Kidera factor 4), lower energy, and higher strength and volume indices. Similar TRBV-TRBJ usage was shown by naive CXCR3-negative and CXCR3-positive cells from the same donor, whereas distinct patterns were shown by memory cells. Because surface CD5, which is linked to self-reactivity in mice, was comparable between the naive subsets, TCR interaction strength was also inferred from the physicochemical properties of TRB CDR3s.

A word on this clonotype: The antigen it recognizes is unknown.

CDR1 and CDR2 (MNHNY, SVGAGI) derive from the germline V gene (reference sequence). The CDR3 goes from the cysteine to the phenylalanine over 12 residues. No DNA has been recorded. Each CD8+ T cell subset was flow-sorted in triplicate, and a few hundred thousand cells per subset were placed directly into RLT lysis buffer. To exclude memory contaminants, naive CD8+ T cells were stringently defined as CD45RO-CCR7+CD27+CD95-. Using standard density gradient centrifugation, peripheral blood mononuclear cells were isolated from buffy coats. Naive CXCR3-negative and CXCR3-positive CD8+ T cells were flow-sorted on a FACSAria III. An RNeasy Mini Kit was used to extract total RNA from the sorted cells. Data came from a NextSeq 550. The Human TCR Profiling Kit (MiLaboratory) was used to make UMI-labeled 5' RACE TRB cDNA libraries. The full amount of extracted RNA was used for cDNA synthesis, and the full amount of resulting cDNA was used for PCR amplification. Libraries were prepared in parallel with an identical number of PCR cycles. The authors processed their data as follows. With a requirement of at least two reads per UMI, MIGEC and MiXCR extracted about 53,000 +/- 9,400 unique UMI-labeled TRB cDNA molecules per library. Each library averaged about 40,000 +/- 10,000 functional in-frame TRB CDR3 nucleotide clonotypes without stop codons. After downsampling to 5000 UMI-labeled TRB molecules per sample, diversity metrics, including normalized Shannon-Wiener and Chao1, were computed in VDJtools. Clonotype-size-weighted physicochemical properties of the central five CDR3 residues (interaction energy, strength, volume and Kidera factor 4) were computed in VDJtools. TCRdb reprocessed the raw reads; every CDR3 protein sequence is a single record, and DNA is not supplied. The V and J calls shown here were made by TCRdb, not taken from the authors' results. The table for this sample shows fewer than 95,000 distinct CDR3 sequences. The ten top clones hold approximately 1.5% of the sample.

Source material: naive CXCR3- CD8+ T cells from blood. This sample's cell subset or site label indicates: CD45RO-CCR7+CD27+CD95- naive CD8+ T cells lacking CXCR3 (TNR3-). In this chain, TRBV6-6 is recombined with TRBJ2-1. The clonotype was recovered from a human donor in good health. Some clones in this sample may be carry-over from other donors' samples. CDR3 loop: CASSYGYNEQFF.